This T cell receptor beta chain was observed in a study of T cells in Graves' hyperthyroidism and ophthalmopathy. Looking at the study overall: At initial diagnosis, before any treatment had begun, peripheral blood was obtained.

Germline loops: CDR1 MNHEY, CDR2 SVGEGT. V was pared by 0 bases and J by 5 bases, with 17 bases between. CDR3 length equals 18 residues. Notes on the study in general: Most thyroid clonotypes with frequency above 0.001 were detected in blood.

The TCR beta CDR3 regions underwent amplification using RNA transcripts as the source. An initial round of RT-PCR targeting the TCR CDR3 relied on the HTBI primer set. A single record per CDR3 protein comes from TCRdb applying MiXCR to the multiplex PCR reads. This sample has about 420,000 distinct CDR3 sequences, with approximately 14% found just once. In the case of this clonotype: Its antigen is still unknown.

The TCR comes from a young woman with Graves' hyperthyroidism. The J gene is TRBJ1-6, the V gene TRBV6-2 or TRBV6-3; D possibly corresponds to TRBD1 (6 bases). The source material was blood. Here the CDR3 reads CASSYSNPSGHNNSPLHF. The CDR3 nucleotides read TGTGCCAGCAGTTACTCCAATCCCTCGGGACATAATAATTCACCCCTCCACTTT.